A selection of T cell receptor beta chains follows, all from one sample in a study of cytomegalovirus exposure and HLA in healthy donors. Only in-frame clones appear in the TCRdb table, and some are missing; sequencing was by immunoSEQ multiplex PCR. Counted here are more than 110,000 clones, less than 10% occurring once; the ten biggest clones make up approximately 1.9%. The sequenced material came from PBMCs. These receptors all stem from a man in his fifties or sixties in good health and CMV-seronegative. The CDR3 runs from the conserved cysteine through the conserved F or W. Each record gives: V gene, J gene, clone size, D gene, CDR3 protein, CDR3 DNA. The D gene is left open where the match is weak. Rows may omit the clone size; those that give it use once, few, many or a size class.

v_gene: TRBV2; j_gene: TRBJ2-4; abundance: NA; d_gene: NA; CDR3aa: CASSVAGARAKNIQYF; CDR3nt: TGTGCCAGCAGTGTGGCGGGGGCCCGCGCCAAAAACATTCAGTACTTC
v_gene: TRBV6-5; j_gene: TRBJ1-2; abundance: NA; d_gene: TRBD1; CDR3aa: CASSPRDSNYGYTF; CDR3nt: TGTGCCAGCAGTCCCCGGGACAGTAACTATGGCTACACCTTC
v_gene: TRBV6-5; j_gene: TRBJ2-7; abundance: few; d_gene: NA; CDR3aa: CASSYSNSPYEQYF; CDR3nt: TGTGCCAGCAGTTACTCTAACAGTCCCTACGAGCAGTACTTC
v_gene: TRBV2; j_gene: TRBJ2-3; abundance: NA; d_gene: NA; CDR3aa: CASSELSGGTDTQYF; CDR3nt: TGTGCCAGCAGTGAACTTAGCGGCGGCACAGATACGCAGTATTTT
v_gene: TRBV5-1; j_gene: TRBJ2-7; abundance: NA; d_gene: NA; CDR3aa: CASSLGQGGPYEQYF; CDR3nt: TGCGCCAGCAGCTTGGGGCAGGGTGGGCCCTACGAGCAGTACTTC
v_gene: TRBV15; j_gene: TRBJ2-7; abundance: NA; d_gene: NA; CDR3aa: CATSREAGSYEQYF; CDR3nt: TGTGCCACCAGCAGAGAGGCCGGGTCCTACGAGCAGTACTTC
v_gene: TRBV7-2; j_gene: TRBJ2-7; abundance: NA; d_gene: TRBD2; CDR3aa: CASSSSGGSTYEQYF; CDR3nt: TGTGCCAGCAGCTCAAGCGGGGGGTCTACCTACGAGCAGTACTTC
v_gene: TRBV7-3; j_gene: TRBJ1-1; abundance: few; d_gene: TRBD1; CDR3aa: CASSSPGTGNTEAFF; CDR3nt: TGTGCCAGCAGCTCGCCCGGGACAGGAAACACTGAAGCTTTCTTT
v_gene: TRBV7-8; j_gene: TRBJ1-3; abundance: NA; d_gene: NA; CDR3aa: CASSLSLISGNTIYF; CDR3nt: TGTGCCAGCAGCTTGTCACTCATCTCTGGAAACACCATATATTTT
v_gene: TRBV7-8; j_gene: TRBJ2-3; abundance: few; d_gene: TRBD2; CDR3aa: CASSLPGTSGLGGYTDTQYF; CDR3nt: TGTGCCAGCAGCTTACCCGGGACTAGCGGGTTGGGGGGGTACACAGATACGCAGTATTTT
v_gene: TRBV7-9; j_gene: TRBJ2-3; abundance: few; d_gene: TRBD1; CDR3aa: CASSYRQGNTDTQYF; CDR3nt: TGTGCCAGCAGCTACCGACAGGGGAACACAGATACGCAGTATTTT
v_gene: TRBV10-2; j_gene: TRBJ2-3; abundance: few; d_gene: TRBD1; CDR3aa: CASSEDRDGGDTQYF; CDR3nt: TGCGCCAGCAGTGAGGACAGGGACGGCGGGGATACGCAGTATTTT
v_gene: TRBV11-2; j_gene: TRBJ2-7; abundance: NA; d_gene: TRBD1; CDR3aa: CASSFGTGEYEQYF; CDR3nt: TGTGCCAGCAGCTTCGGGACAGGGGAGTACGAGCAGTACTTC
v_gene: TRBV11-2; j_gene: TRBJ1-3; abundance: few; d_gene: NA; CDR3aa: CASSPDGGGLGNTIYF; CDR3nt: TGTGCCAGCAGCCCCGACGGGGGGGGGCTCGGAAACACCATATATTTT
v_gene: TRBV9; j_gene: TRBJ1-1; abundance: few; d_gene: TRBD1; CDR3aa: CASSVGQAETEAFF; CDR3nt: TGTGCCAGCAGCGTGGGACAGGCAGAGACTGAAGCTTTCTTT
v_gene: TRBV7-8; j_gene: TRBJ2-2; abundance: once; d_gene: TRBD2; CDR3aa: CASSSPTLAGGGGELFF; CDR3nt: TGTGCCAGCAGCTCCCCAACCCTAGCGGGGGGAGGTGGGGAGCTGTTTTTT
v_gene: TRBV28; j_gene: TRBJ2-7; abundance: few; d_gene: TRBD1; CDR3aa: CASSLSGQGGKEQYF; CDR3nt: TGTGCCAGCAGTTTATCCGGACAGGGTGGGAAGGAGCAGTACTTC
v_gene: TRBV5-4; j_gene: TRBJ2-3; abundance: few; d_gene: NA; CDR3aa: CASSLAFSMGGTDTQYF; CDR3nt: TGTGCCAGCAGCTTGGCCTTTTCCATGGGAGGAACAGATACGCAGTATTTT